This T cell receptor beta chain was observed in a study of T cells after yellow fever vaccination. Study-level points and caveats: Reappearance after the booster was observed for most primary-vaccination clones (about 97% CD4, more than 70% CD8).

TCRdb used MiXCR to reprocess the 5' RACE reads, holding one entry per CDR3 protein. Of around 350,000 distinct CDR3 sequences in the sample, 6.2% were seen once. Per germline, CDR1 SGHTS and CDR2 YDEGEE. The CDR3 totals 16 residues. Details on this clonotype: Its specificity is unknown. A junction boundary mismatches the germline segment, possibly from a read error.

Source: PBMCs, taken 5 days after the yellow fever booster vaccination. The chain is built from TRBV5-8 and TRBJ2-1; possible D gene TRBD2, 5 bases. This TCR was recovered from a man aged 25-45 years who received the YFV17D yellow fever vaccine. CDR3 sequence (DNA): TGTGCCAGCAGTGCAGAGGCCCCTAGCTCCTTCAATGAGCAGTTCTTC. It translates to CASSAEAPSSFNEQFF.